This T cell receptor beta chain was identified during a study of control samples from healthy donors and cancer patients. The data were produced by immunoSEQ multiplex PCR, yet TCRdb's version contains in-frame clones alone and is incomplete. This table holds about 92,000 clones, roughly four fifths found once. This CDR3 has 15 residues. The V end lost 2 bases, the J end lost 2 bases, and 10 bases lay between the germline ends. The germline gives CDR1 MNHNY, CDR2 SVGAGI (reference sequence). The source is a woman aged 55-69 years in good health. The chain combines TRBV6-6 with TRBJ1-3; tentative D call: TRBD1 (6 bases). Sequenced material: blood. The CDR3 protein is CASSYTGSTGNTIYF. The CDR3 bases are TGTGCCAGCAGTTACACAGGGAGTACTGGAAACACCATATATTTT.